This passage covers 5 T cell receptor beta chains from one sample sequenced in a study of blood T cell repertoires in COVID-19. Generated by immunoSEQ multiplex PCR, the TCRdb table keeps only in-frame clones and is missing some. The sample contains some 46,000 clones, over 70% of which appear only once. The specimen sequenced was peripheral blood. Every receptor here comes from a woman older than 75 with acute or convalescent COVID-19.

The chain uses TRBV2 and TRBJ1-2; 11 nucleotides line up with TRBD1. The CDR3 sequence is 13 residues long. V was clipped by 7 bases and J by 8 bases; unmatched bases: 6. Germline loops: CDR1 SNHLY, CDR2 FYNNEI. CDR3 nucleotide sequence: TGTGCCAGCAATCCCTGGACAGGGGGCGGCTACACCTTC. Its translation is CASNPWTGGGYTF.

The rearrangement joins TRBV5-1 to TRBJ1-4, with D possibly being TRBD1 (5 bases). Germline CDR1 SGHRS, CDR2 YFSETQ. The CDR3 has 15 amino acids. V was cut by 4 bases and J by 3 bases, with 13 bases left in between. CDR3 protein: CASSASGGPNEKLFF. The CDR3 DNA reads as TGCGCCAGCAGCGCAAGCGGGGGTCCTAATGAAAAACTGTTTTTT.

This clone was seen only once. The rearrangement joins TRBV5-4 to TRBJ1-2, with a weak D call TRBD1 (6 bases). The germline V and J ends were trimmed by 4 bases and 6 bases, with 22 bases remaining between them. CDR3 length: 16 amino acids. Germline V gene lookup returns CDR1 SGHNT and CDR2 YYREEE (reference sequence). CDR3 nucleotide sequence: TGTGCCAGCAGCCCCGGTGAAAACAGGGCAGGCCATGGCTACACCTTC. This translates into CASSPGENRAGHGYTF.

This clone was detected once. The V call is TRBV18, the J call TRBJ2-3, with D possibly matching TRBD2 (5 bases). The germline V gene encodes CDR1 KGHSH and CDR2 LQKENI. Between the trimmed V and J ends, which lost 6 bases and 5 bases, there was a span of 9 bases. The CDR3 spans 12 residues. The CDR3 is CASSSGEDTQYF. CDR3 in DNA: TGTGCCAGCTCCTCCGGGGAAGATACGCAGTATTTT.

V is TRBV24-1 and J is TRBJ1-2, with 10 bases fitting TRBD1. The CDR3 is 14 amino acids. Losses at the gene ends were 2 bases for V and 7 bases for J; bases not matched to a gene: 3. Germline V gene sequence: CDR1 KGHDR, CDR2 SFDVKD. This chain's CDR3 is CATSDSTGGGGYTF. CDR3 in DNA: TGTGCCACCAGTGATTCGACAGGGGGCGGTGGCTACACCTTC.